This entry lists 24 T cell receptor beta chains sequenced from one sample in a study of CD8+ T cells in alopecia areata. Treatment here: oral pan-JAK inhibitor, 5-10 mg twice daily. The authors extracted RNA and reverse transcribed it into cDNA as the sequencing template. TCRdb's copy holds only in-frame clones and misses some; the assay was immunoSEQ multiplex PCR. The profile shows fewer than 250,000 clones, 64% of them singletons. Sequences were derived from CD4+ T cells sorted from blood, sampled at week 4, from a patient treated with tofacitinib. The receptors derive from a human donor with alopecia areata.

This clone has a single count. The genes are TRBV10-3 and TRBJ2-1; 11 bases align to TRBD2. This CDR3 spans 13 amino acids. The J segment lost 6 bases and the V segment lost 6 bases, leaving 1 base of the junction unmatched. Germline V gives CDR1 ENHRY, CDR2 SYGVKD. In DNA, the CDR3 is TGTGCCATCAGCCTAGCGGGGGGCAATGAGCAGTTCTTC. Its translation: CAISLAGGNEQFF.

The J gene is TRBJ2-1, the V gene TRBV5-6, with TRBD2 matching over 9 bases. This CDR3 is built from 18 residues. Germline loops: CDR1 SGHDT, CDR2 YYEEEE. V gave up 3 bases and J gave up 6 bases; unmatched junction bases: 16. The CDR3 nucleotides are TGTGCCAGCAGCTCAACGGGCCAGTACGGGACTAGCCCCAATGAGCAGTTCTTC. It encodes CASSSTGQYGTSPNEQFF.

The chain carries TRBV7-2 and TRBJ2-3, with D tentatively TRBD2 (6 bases). Trimming cost V 3 bases and J 4 bases, with 14 bases left between them. This CDR3 contains 15 residues. Germline CDR1 reads SGHTA; CDR2 reads FQGNSA. The CDR3 reads CASSLTRERPDTQYF. The DNA for the CDR3 is TGTGCCAGCAGCTTGACTAGGGAGAGACCAGATACGCAGTATTTT.

The rearrangement links TRBV19 to TRBJ2-1, with TRBD1 as a possible D gene (5 bases). V lost 4 bases to trimming and J lost 12 bases, with 13 bases between them. Germline V lookup: CDR1 LNHDA, CDR2 SQIVND (reference sequence). The CDR3 spans 12 residues. The CDR3: CASSTDLQAQFF. DNA for the CDR3: TGTGCCAGTAGTACAGACCTACAGGCGCAGTTCTTC.

In this sample, this clone turned up a few times. CDR3 nucleotide sequence: TGTGCCAGCAGCCAAGATAGGAACGGGCAGTCCTACGAGCAGTACTTC. Translated: CASSQDRNGQSYEQYF. The gene calls are TRBV4-2 and TRBJ2-7; D is undetermined. The length of the CDR3 is 16 residues. V lost 0 bases, J lost 1 base, and 13 bases lay in between. The germline V gene has CDR1 LGHNA and CDR2 YNFKEQ.

This clone was picked up one time. The chain is built from TRBV19 and TRBJ1-5, with D maybe TRBD1 (6 bases). Germline CDR1 and CDR2: LNHDA and SQIVND (reference sequence). The CDR3 covers 13 residues. Trimming pared 4 bases from V and 4 bases from J, leaving 8 bases between. The CDR3: CASSKDRNQPQHF. As DNA, the CDR3 is TGTGCCAGTAGTAAAGACAGGAATCAGCCCCAGCATTTT.

CDR3 in amino acids: CASRRGGQVYEQYF. The DNA for the CDR3 is TGTGCCTCACGTCGGGGGGGCCAGGTCTACGAGCAGTACTTC. V usage is TRBV28 and J usage is TRBJ2-7, with TRBD2 identical over 8 bases. V lost 11 bases to trimming and J lost 3 bases; unmatched junction nucleotides: 12. Germline V gene data show CDR1 as MDHEN and CDR2 as SYDVKM. There are 14 residues in the CDR3. The full variable domain, its missing parts supplied by reference TRBV28 and TRBJ2-7, is DVKVTQSSRYLVKRTGEKVFLECVQDMDHENMFWYRQDPGLGLRLIYFSYDVKMKEKGDIPEGYSVSREKKERFSLILESASTNQTSMYLCASRRGGQVYEQYFGPGTRLTVT.

The chain carries TRBV5-1 and TRBJ2-1, with TRBD2 identical over 10 bases. Germline CDR1 is SGHRS and CDR2 is YFSETQ. This CDR3 has 16 residues. V shed 1 base, J shed 7 bases, and the junction held 8 bases outside the gene matches. The CDR3 spells CASSLNVAGGANEQFF. The CDR3 DNA is TGCGCCAGCAGCTTGAATGTAGCGGGGGGAGCTAATGAGCAGTTCTTC. The full variable domain, with the rest looked up from reference TRBV5-1 and TRBJ2-1, is KAGVTQTPRYLIKTRGQQVTLSCSPISGHRSVSWYQQTPGQGLQFLFEYFSETQRNKGNFPGRFSGRQFSNSRSEMNVSTLELGDSALYLCASSLNVAGGANEQFFGPGTRLTVL.

The rearrangement joins TRBV5-1 to TRBJ1-6, with D possibly TRBD1 on 6 matching bases. Per germline, CDR1 SGHRS and CDR2 YFSETQ. V lost 1 base, J lost 8 bases, and 13 bases lay in between. The CDR3 runs 15 residues. The CDR3: CASSLSTGRDSPLHF. CDR3 DNA sequence: TGCGCCAGCAGCTTGTCGACAGGTCGGGATTCACCCCTCCACTTT.

V gene TRBV19 combines with J gene TRBJ2-7; maybe TRBD1 (5 bases). Germline V lookup: CDR1 LNHDA, CDR2 SQIVND (reference sequence). This CDR3 is built from 12 residues. Trimming cost V 3 bases and J 10 bases, with 13 bases left between them. The DNA of the CDR3 is TGTGCCAGTAGTATCGTAGGACATAACCAGTACTTC. The encoded protein is CASSIVGHNQYF.

The CDR3 region has the DNA TGTGCCAGCAGCTCAGACAAGAACACTGAAGCTTTCTTT. Its translation: CASSSDKNTEAFF. J is TRBJ1-1 and V is TRBV6-5; D call uncertain. Trimming took off 6 bases at V and 1 base at J, with 9 bases between the two ends. CDR3 length equals 13 residues. Germline V gene lookup returns CDR1 MNHEY and CDR2 SVGAGI.

The V gene is TRBV5-1, the J gene TRBJ1-5; 8 nucleotides match TRBD1. The V segment lost 0 bases and the J segment 6 bases; nucleotides outside the gene matches: 5. The CDR3 covers 15 residues. Germline values: CDR1 SGHRS, CDR2 YFSETQ. The CDR3: CASSLGEDRGQPQHF. CDR3 nucleotides: TGCGCCAGCAGCTTGGGGGAAGACAGGGGTCAGCCCCAGCATTTT.

V gene TRBV28 combines with J gene TRBJ1-2; no reliable D call. The V gene lost 5 bases and the J gene lost 8 bases, with 12 bases spanning the gap. Germline CDR1 and CDR2: MDHEN and SYDVKM. The CDR3 loop spans 12 amino acids. The CDR3 coding sequence is TGTGCCAGCAGTCCGCGGATGGAGGGCTACACCTTC. Translation: CASSPRMEGYTF.

The chain combines TRBV30 with TRBJ1-5; the D is unclear. This CDR3 region has 14 residues. Germline V gene sequence: CDR1 GTSNPN, CDR2 SVGIG (reference sequence). V lost 5 bases and J 9 bases, leaving 20 bases between the germline ends. CDR3 nucleotides: TGTGCCTGGGGACTCGGACGGCCGTCGGTGCCCCAGCATTTT. Translation gives CAWGLGRPSVPQHF.

The V call is TRBV29-1, the J call TRBJ2-1; 14 bases line up with TRBD2. This CDR3 has 13 amino acids. With 3 bases clipped from V and 16 bases from J, the junction kept 8 bases outside the gene matches. Germline V gene data show CDR1 as SQVTM and CDR2 as ANQGSEA. CDR3 DNA: TGCAGCGTTGAGCCTGGGACTAGCGGGGGCCGCTTCTTC. This translates into CSVEPGTSGGRFF.

The rearrangement links TRBV18 to TRBJ1-2; TRBD1 aligns across 9 bases. J gave up 10 bases and V 3 bases, and 6 bases lay outside the gene matches. Germline V gene sequence: CDR1 KGHSH, CDR2 LQKENI. The CDR3 loop spans 13 amino acids. The chain's CDR3 is CASSPDRGGDYTF. CDR3 DNA: TGTGCCAGCTCACCCGACAGGGGGGGTGACTACACCTTC.

The genes are TRBV4-1 and TRBJ1-2; D gene ambiguous. The CDR3 runs 17 residues. From germline, CDR1 is MGHRA and CDR2 YSYEKL. Trimming shortened V by 9 bases and J by 0 bases, and 23 bases separated the two germline ends. The CDR3 spells CASRPRSRPLTNYGYTF. For the CDR3, the DNA is TGCGCCAGTCGACCCCGTAGCAGGCCCTTAACTAACTATGGCTACACCTTC.

CDR3 sequence reads: CASSRRGLAGGSSYEQYF. Written as DNA, the CDR3 is TGCGCCAGCAGCCGCAGGGGACTAGCGGGGGGGAGCTCCTACGAGCAGTACTTC. The chain joins TRBV4-1 to TRBJ2-7; TRBD2 aligns across 16 bases. The CDR3 has 18 residues. Trimming removed 4 bases from V and 0 bases from J; junction bases left unmatched: 6. CDR1 is MGHRA and CDR2 is YSYEKL in the germline V gene.

The V and J genes are TRBV13 and TRBJ2-4; D call uncertain. The CDR3 spans 13 residues. V dropped 5 bases and J dropped 8 bases, with 13 bases sitting between them. Germline V gene sequence: CDR1 PRHDT, CDR2 FYEKMQ (reference sequence). The CDR3 region has the DNA TGTGCCAGCAGCCTAAGGACCACGGACATTCAGTACTTC. This translates into CASSLRTTDIQYF.

The chain links TRBV6-6 to TRBJ2-7; TRBD1 is a possible D gene (6 bases). V lost 5 bases and J 0 bases, leaving 11 bases between the germline ends. Germline V gene data show CDR1 as MNHNY and CDR2 as SVGAGI (reference sequence). The CDR3 runs 14 residues. The CDR3 DNA reads TGTGCCAGCAGTCTACAGGGCGACTCCTACGAGCAGTACTTC. Translation gives CASSLQGDSYEQYF.

The chain employs TRBV7-2 and TRBJ2-5; the match to TRBD2 covers 8 bases. The CDR3 contains 16 residues. Unmatched junction bases numbered 10, after V lost 3 bases and J lost 4 bases. Per the germline V gene, CDR1 is SGHTA and CDR2 is FQGNSA. CDR3 sequence (DNA): TGTGCCAGCAGCTTGGCGAAGCGGGGGCCTCCAGAGACCCAGTACTTC. Its translation is CASSLAKRGPPETQYF.

This chain connects TRBV5-1 to TRBJ2-1, with D unclear. Germline V gene sequence: CDR1 SGHRS, CDR2 YFSETQ. The CDR3 length is 11 residues. V was cut by 0 bases and J by 8 bases, with 3 bases left in between. The CDR3 nucleotides read TGCGCCAGCAGCTTGGCCTATGAGCAGTTCTTC. Translation: CASSLAYEQFF.

This clone was picked up one time. The gene calls are TRBV2 and TRBJ1-4; 7 positions agree with TRBD1. With 7 bases clipped from V and 8 bases from J, the junction kept 7 bases outside the gene matches. The CDR3 consists of 13 residues. Germline V gene lookup returns CDR1 SNHLY and CDR2 FYNNEI. CDR3 sequence reads: CASMGQPTEKLFF. DNA of the CDR3: TGTGCCAGCATGGGACAGCCTACCGAAAAACTGTTTTTT.

The genes are TRBV7-9 and TRBJ2-5, with D uncertain. The germline V gene has CDR1 SEHNR and CDR2 FQNEAQ (reference sequence). V was shortened by 3 bases and J by 0 bases, with 11 bases between the two germline ends. The CDR3 covers 15 residues. The CDR3 region is CASSLIGYYQETQYF. The CDR3 DNA reads TGTGCCAGCAGCTTGATCGGGTACTACCAAGAGACCCAGTACTTC.